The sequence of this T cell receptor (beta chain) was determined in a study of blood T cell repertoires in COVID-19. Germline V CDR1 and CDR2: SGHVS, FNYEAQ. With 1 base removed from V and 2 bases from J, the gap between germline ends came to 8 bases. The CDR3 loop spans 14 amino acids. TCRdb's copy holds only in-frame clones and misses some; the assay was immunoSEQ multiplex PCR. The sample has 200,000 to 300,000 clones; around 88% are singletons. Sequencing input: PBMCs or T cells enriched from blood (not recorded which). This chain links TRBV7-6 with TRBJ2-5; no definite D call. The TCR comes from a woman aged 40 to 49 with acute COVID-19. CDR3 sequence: CASSLGAAQETQYF. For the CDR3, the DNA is TGTGCCAGCAGCTTAGGGGCAGCACAAGAGACCCAGTACTTC.